The clone carrying this T cell receptor beta chain was counted once. The sample originates from a study of blood T cell repertoires in COVID-19. For the study at large: Samples taken during acute and convalescent COVID-19 were collected in the United States, Italy and Spain.

The germline V gene encodes CDR1 LNHDA and CDR2 SQIVND (reference sequence). The CDR3 spans 15 residues. With V trimmed by 6 bases and J by 1 base, 6 bases remained unmatched. Cohort allocation depended upon clinical history that participants reported. Measured with immunoSEQ multiplex PCR; TCRdb has only the in-frame clones, and not every one. The sample lists approximately 270,000 clones, approximately 90% occurring once. The chain is built from TRBV19 and TRBJ1-5, with TRBD1 matching 7 bases. This sequence was found in a human donor in a cohort exposed to, infected with or recovered from COVID-19 (not recorded which). The donor label of this sample is uncertain. The sequenced sample was PBMCs or T cells enriched from blood (not recorded which). CDR3: CASRTTGKSNQPQHF. The CDR3 DNA sequence: TGTGCCAGTAGAACGACAGGGAAAAGCAATCAGCCCCAGCATTTT.